What follows is one TCR beta chain and its context. Antigen specificity is unknown. These data belong to a study of cytomegalovirus exposure and HLA in healthy donors. Overall study findings and caveats: Immune exposure was documented only through CMV serostatus. Later, an analysis found that common viral pathogens appeared to be linked with several of the most significant clusters.

In the PCR, 60 Vbeta and 13 Jbeta primers were used. Produced via immunoSEQ multiplex PCR; TCRdb's table is partial and in-frame only. The repertoire includes about 170,000 clones, roughly 83% of them detected once, and about 1.2% sits in the top ten. V was shortened by 8 bases and J by 2 bases, with 10 bases between the two germline ends. There are 13 residues in the CDR3. From germline, CDR1 is SNHLY and CDR2 FYNNEI. Whereas donors were nominally healthy upon sampling, unrecorded immune exposures were probable. The specimen sequenced was PBMCs. The source of this sequence is a boy between 2 and 10 years old in good health and CMV-seronegative. This chain uses TRBV2 with TRBJ2-4; a possible D gene is TRBD2 (6 bases). The CDR3 coding sequence is TGTGCCAGCGGCGGGGAGTCCAAAAACATTCAGTACTTC. It specifies CASGGESKNIQYF.